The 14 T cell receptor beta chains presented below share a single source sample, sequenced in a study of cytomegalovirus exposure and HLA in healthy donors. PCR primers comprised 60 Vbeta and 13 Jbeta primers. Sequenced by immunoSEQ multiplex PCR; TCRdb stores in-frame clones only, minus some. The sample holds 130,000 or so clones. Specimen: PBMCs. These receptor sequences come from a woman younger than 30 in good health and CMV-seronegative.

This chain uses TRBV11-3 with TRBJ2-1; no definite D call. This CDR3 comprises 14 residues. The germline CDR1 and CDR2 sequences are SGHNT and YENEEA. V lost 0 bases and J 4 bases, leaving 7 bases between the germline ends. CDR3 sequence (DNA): TGTGCCAGCAGCTTAGATGCCGGTTACAATGAGCAGTTCTTC. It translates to CASSLDAGYNEQFF.

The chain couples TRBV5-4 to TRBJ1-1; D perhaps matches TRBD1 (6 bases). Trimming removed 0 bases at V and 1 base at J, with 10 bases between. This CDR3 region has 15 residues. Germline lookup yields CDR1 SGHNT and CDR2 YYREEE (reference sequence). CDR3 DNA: TGTGCCAGCAGCTTGGCCTCCAGGGGGAACACTGAAGCTTTCTTT. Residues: CASSLASRGNTEAFF.

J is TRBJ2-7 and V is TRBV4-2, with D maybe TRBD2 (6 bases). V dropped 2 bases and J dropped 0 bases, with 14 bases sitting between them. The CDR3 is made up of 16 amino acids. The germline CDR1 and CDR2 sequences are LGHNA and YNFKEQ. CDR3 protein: CASSQPGGSGSYEQYF. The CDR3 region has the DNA TGTGCCAGCAGCCAACCCGGTGGTAGCGGCTCCTACGAGCAGTACTTC.

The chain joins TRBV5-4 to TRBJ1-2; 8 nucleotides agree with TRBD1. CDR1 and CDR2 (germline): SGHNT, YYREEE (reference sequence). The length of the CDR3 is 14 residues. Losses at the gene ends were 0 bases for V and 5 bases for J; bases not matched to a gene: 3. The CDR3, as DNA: TGTGCCAGCAGCTTGGCAGGGGGCGGGTATGGCTACACCTTC. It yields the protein CASSLAGGGYGYTF.

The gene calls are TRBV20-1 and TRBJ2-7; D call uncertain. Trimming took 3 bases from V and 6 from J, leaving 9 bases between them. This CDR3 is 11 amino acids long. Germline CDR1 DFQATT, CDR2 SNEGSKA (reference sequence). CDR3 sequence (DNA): TGCAGTGCTAGTCACCCGGTCGAGCAGTACTTC. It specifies CSASHPVEQYF.

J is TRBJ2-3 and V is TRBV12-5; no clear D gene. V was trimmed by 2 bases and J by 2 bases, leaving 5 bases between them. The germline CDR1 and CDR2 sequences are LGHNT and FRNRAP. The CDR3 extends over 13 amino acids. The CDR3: CASGLLYTDTQYF. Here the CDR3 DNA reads TGTGCTAGTGGTTTGCTATACACAGATACGCAGTATTTT.

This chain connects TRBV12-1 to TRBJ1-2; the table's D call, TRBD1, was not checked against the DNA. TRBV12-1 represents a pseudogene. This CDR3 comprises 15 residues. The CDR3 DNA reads TGTGCCAGCAGCTCGGGACAGGGCAAGAGGTATGGCTACACCTTC. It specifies CASSSGQGKRYGYTF.

The DNA of the CDR3 is TGCAGTGCTCGACTTAGAGATACGCAGTATTTT. It translates to CSARLRDTQYF. The chain combines TRBV20-1 with TRBJ2-3; D unresolved. The V gene lost 5 bases and the J gene lost 5 bases, with 8 bases spanning the gap. Germline V gene lookup returns CDR1 DFQATT and CDR2 SNEGSKA (reference sequence). The CDR3 consists of 11 residues.

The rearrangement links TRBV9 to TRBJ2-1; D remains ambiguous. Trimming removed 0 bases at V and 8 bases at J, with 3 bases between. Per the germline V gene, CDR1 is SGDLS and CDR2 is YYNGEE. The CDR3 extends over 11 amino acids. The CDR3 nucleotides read TGTGCCAGCAGCGTAGGGCATGAGCAGTTCTTC. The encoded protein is CASSVGHEQFF.

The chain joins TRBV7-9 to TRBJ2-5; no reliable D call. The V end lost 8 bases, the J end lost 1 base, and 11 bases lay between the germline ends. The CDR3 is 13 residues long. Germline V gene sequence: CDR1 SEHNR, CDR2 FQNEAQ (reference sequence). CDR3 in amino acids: CASGTGAQETQYF. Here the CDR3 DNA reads TGTGCCAGCGGAACCGGAGCCCAAGAGACCCAGTACTTC.

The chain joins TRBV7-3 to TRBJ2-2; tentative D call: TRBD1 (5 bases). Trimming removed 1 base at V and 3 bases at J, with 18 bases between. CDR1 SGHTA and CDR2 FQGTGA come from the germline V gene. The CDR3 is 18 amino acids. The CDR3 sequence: CASSLNPRQIEDTGELFF. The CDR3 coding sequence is TGTGCCAGCAGCTTAAACCCCAGACAGATAGAGGACACCGGGGAGCTGTTTTTT.

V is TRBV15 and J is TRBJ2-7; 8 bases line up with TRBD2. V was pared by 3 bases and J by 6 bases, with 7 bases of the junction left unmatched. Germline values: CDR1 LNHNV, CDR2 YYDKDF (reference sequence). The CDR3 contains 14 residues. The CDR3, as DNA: TGTGCCACCAGCAGGGGACTAGGCAGTACCGAGCAGTACGTC. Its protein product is CATSRGLGSTEQYV.

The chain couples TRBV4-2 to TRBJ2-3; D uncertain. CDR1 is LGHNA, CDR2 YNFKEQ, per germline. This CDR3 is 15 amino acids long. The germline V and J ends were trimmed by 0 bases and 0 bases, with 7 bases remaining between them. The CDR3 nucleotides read TGTGCCAGCAGCCAAGATTTTGCGAGCACAGATACGCAGTATTTT. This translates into CASSQDFASTDTQYF.

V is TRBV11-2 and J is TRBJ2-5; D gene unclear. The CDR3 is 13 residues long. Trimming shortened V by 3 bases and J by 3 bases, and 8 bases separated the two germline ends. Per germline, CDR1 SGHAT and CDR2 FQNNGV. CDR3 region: CASSFVEEETQYF. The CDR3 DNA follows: TGTGCCAGCAGCTTCGTCGAGGAAGAGACCCAGTACTTC.